What follows are 8 T cell receptor beta chains derived from one specimen sequenced in a study of cytomegalovirus exposure and HLA in healthy donors. PCR amplification relied on 60 Vbeta primers (plus 13 Jbeta primers). Using immunoSEQ multiplex PCR, the repertoire was profiled, and TCRdb retains in-frame clones only, with some absent. The table records 130,000 to 150,000 clones, around 78% of them present only once. Sequenced: PBMCs. These receptors originate from a man aged 40-50 years in good health and CMV-seropositive.

This chain connects TRBV30 to TRBJ2-7; 9 nucleotides align to TRBD1. The CDR3 spans 13 residues. CDR1 is GTSNPN, CDR2 SVGIG, per germline (reference sequence). The V gene end was trimmed by 2 bases and the J gene end by 5 bases; junction bases not matched to a gene: 4. The chain's CDR3 is CAWSQGQGNEQYF. Written as DNA, the CDR3 is TGTGCCTGGAGTCAGGGACAGGGAAACGAGCAGTACTTC.

V gene TRBV27 combines with J gene TRBJ1-1, with 8 bases aligning to TRBD1. This CDR3 comprises 14 residues. Germline V CDR1 and CDR2: MNHEY, SMNVEV (reference sequence). J was trimmed by 4 bases and V by 2 bases; bases with no gene match: 3. Written as DNA, the CDR3 is TGTGCCAGCAGTTTACAGGGGGCCATCACTGAAGCTTTCTTT. This gives the protein CASSLQGAITEAFF.

This clone was observed once. The chain has TRBV9 and TRBJ2-3; tentatively, D is TRBD2 (5 bases). Trimming took 3 bases from V and 1 from J, leaving 9 bases between them. Germline V gives CDR1 SGDLS, CDR2 YYNGEE. This CDR3 comprises 14 residues. DNA of the CDR3: TGTGCCAGCAGCGCCCTACTAGGCACAGATACGCAGTATTTT. This gives the protein CASSALLGTDTQYF.

The CDR3 is CASSYEASGANVLTF. Here the CDR3 DNA reads TGTGCCAGTAGTTACGAAGCGTCTGGGGCCAACGTCCTGACTTTC. The chain combines TRBV19 with TRBJ2-6; D unclear. V lost 5 bases and J lost 1, with 9 bases in between. The CDR3 contains 15 residues. CDR1 and CDR2 from the germline V gene are LNHDA and SQIVND (reference sequence).

V and J are TRBV30 and TRBJ2-7, with D uncertain. CDR1 is GTSNPN, CDR2 SVGIG, per germline (reference sequence). V lost 0 bases, J lost 6 bases, and 12 bases lay in between. This CDR3 region has 13 residues. The CDR3 loop reads CAWSVSLRGEQYF. In DNA form, the CDR3 reads TGTGCCTGGAGTGTCTCCCTACGCGGCGAGCAGTACTTC.

V gene TRBV7-2 combines with J gene TRBJ2-2; maybe TRBD2 (5 bases). Trimming took off 5 bases at V and 6 bases at J, with 16 bases between the two ends. The CDR3 loop spans 15 amino acids. The V gene's germline CDR1 is SGHTA and CDR2 FQGNSA. The DNA for the CDR3 is TGTGCCAGCAGCGCCAGGACGGGAACTCCCGGGGAGCTGTTTTTT. Translated, it gives CASSARTGTPGELFF.

The chain uses TRBV14 and TRBJ2-5; no reliable D call. V shed 3 bases and J shed 5 bases, with 7 bases lying between them. This CDR3 spans 12 amino acids. Per the germline V gene, CDR1 is SGHDN and CDR2 is FVKESK. In DNA form, the CDR3 reads TGTGCCAGCAGCCAGATTCGGGAGACCCAGTACTTC. Amino acid sequence: CASSQIRETQYF. The variable domain in full, completed from reference TRBV14 and TRBJ2-5, reads EAGVTQFPSHSVIEKGQTVTLRCDPISGHDNLYWYRRVMGKEIKFLLHFVKESKQDESGMPNNRFLAERTGGTYSTLKVQPAELEDSGVYFCASSQIRETQYFGPGTRLLVL.

The chain employs TRBV7-2 and TRBJ2-1; a possible D gene is TRBD2 (6 bases). V lost 5 bases, J lost 7 bases, and 12 bases lay in between. CDR3 length equals 13 residues. CDR1 SGHTA and CDR2 FQGNSA come from the germline V gene. As DNA, the CDR3 is TGTGCCAGCAGCCTTGGGACTCCGAATGAGCAGTTCTTC. It is translated as CASSLGTPNEQFF.